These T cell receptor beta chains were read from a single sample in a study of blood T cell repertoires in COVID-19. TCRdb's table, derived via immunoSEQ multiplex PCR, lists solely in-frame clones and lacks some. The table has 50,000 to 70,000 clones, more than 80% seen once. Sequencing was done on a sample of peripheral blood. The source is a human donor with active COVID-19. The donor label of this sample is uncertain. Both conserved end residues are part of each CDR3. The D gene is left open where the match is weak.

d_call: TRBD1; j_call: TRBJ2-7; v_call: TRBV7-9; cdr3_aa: CASSPRDSSYEQYF
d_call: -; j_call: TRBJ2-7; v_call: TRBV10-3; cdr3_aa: CAISELWAYEQYF
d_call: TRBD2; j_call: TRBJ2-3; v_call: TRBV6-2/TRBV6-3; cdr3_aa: CASSSPRAGDFTDTQYF
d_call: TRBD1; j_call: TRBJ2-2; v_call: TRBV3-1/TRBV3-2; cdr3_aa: CASSQVRTGAANTGELFF
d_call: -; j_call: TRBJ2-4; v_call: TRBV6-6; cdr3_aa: CASSPYFPPSAGKGLAKNIQYF
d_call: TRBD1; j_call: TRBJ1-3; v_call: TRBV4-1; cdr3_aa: CASSQGTIRGQGNTIYF
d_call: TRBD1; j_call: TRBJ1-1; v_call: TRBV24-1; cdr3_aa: CATSATGDRGSEAFF
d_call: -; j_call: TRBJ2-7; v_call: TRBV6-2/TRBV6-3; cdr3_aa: CASSYSAIPYEQYF
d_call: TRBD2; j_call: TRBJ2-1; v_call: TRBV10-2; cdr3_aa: CASSEREEGFF
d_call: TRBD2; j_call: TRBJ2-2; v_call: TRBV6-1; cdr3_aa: CASSARLRGLGTGELFF
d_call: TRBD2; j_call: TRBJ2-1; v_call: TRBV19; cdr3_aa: CASSIDGGGYNEQFF
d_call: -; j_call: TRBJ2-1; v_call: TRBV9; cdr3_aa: CASSVEHGRSEQFF
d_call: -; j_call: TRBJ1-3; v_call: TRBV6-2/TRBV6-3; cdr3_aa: CASSRPQISGNTIYF
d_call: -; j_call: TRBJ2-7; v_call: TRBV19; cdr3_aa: CASTSSLWSESGEQYF
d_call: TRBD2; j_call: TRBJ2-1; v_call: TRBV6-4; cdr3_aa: CASSEGPLAGGRNEQFF
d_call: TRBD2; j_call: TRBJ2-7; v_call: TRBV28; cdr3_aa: CASTSVGTSGGEQYF
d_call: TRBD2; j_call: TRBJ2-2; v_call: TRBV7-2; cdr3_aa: CASRAGGVGGELFF
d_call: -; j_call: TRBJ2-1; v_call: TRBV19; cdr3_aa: CASSLDRSSYNEQFF
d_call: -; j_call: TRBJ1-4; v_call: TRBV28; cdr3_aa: CASSFGTFKEKLFF
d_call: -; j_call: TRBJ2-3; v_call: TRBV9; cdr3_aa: CASSVTLGATDTQYF
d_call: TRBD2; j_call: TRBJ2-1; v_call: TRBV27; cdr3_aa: CATTNGAGGFDNEQFF
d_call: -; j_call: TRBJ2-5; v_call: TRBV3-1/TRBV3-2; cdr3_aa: CASSQQGPALGETQYF
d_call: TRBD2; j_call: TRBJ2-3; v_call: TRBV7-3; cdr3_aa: CASSLLAGSTDTQYF
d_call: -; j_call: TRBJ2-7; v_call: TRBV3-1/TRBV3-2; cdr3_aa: CASSQVHLSRAYEQYF
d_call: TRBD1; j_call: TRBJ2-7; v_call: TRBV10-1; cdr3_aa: CASSESGDRGSIHLSYEQYF
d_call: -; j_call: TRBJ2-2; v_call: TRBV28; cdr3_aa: CASTRSWPNTGELFF
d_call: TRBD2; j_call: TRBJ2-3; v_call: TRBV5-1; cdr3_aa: CASSPGLGLAPDTQYF
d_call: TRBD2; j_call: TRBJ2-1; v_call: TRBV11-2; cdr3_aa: CASSLDGGSVLGSLYNEQFF
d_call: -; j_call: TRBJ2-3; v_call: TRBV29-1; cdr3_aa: CSMVETGLGTQYF
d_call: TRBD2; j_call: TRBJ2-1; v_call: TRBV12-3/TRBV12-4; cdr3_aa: CASSPWTSSQFF
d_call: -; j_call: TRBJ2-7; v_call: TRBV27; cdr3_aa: CASSSNTPPEQYF
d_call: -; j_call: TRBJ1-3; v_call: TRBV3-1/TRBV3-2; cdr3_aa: CASSLFLISGNTIYF
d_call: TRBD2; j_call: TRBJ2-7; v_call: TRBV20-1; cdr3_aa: CSASGLAGLSYEQYF
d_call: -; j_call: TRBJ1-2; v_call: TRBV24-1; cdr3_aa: CATSDRPNGYTF
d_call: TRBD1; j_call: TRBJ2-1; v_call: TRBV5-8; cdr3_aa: CASNSKTGGLYNEQFF
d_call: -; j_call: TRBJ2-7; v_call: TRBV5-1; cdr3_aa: CASSPWTDYEQYF
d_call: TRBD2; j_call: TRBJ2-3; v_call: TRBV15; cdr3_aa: CATSRQGLAGSSTDTQYF
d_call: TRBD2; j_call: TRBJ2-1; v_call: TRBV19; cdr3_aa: CASSIGVAGTSGRINEQFF
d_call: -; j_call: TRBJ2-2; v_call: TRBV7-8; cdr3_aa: CASSLTTGHPANTGELFF
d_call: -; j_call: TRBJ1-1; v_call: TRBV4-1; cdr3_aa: CASSQEGANTEAFF
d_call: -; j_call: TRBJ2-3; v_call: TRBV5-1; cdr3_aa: CASSLRPARTDTQYF
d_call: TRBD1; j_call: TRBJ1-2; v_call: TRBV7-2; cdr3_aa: CASSPHPQGAYGYTF
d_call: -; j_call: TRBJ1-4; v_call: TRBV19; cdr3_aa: CASSATIRGADEKLFF
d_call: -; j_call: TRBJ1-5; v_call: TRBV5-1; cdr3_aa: CASSRDSNQPQHF
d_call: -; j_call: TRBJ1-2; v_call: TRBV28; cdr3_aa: CASSLSGYGYTF
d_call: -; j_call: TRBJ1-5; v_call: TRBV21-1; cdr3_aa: CASSNRQGGDQPQHF
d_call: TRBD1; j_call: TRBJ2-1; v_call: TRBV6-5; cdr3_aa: CASSYRKTGYGNEQFF
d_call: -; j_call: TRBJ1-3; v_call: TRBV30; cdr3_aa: CAWSVKTIISGNTIYF
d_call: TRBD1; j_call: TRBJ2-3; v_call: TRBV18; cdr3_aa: CASSLTGGSTDTQYF